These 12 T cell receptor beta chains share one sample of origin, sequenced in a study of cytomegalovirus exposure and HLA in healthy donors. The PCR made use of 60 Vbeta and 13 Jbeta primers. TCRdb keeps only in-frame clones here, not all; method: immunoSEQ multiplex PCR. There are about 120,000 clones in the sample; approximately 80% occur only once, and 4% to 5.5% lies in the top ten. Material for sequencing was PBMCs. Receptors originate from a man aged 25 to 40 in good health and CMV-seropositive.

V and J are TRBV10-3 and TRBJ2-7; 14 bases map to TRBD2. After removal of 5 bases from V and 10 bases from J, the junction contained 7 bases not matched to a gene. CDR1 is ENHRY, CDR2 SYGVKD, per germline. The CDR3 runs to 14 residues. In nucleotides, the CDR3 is TGTGCCATCAGTCCCGGACTAGCGGGAGGTGATCAGTACTTC. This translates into CAISPGLAGGDQYF.

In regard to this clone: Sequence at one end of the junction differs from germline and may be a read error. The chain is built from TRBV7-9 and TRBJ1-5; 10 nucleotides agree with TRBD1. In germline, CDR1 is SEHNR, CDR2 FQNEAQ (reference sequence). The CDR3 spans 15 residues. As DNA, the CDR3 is TGTTCCAGCAGCTTAGGGACAGGGGGCAATCAGCCCCAGCATTTT. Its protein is CSSSLGTGGNQPQHF.

CDR3 amino acids: CSSPGNTEAFF. In DNA, the CDR3 is TGCAGTTCACCAGGGAACACTGAAGCTTTCTTT. V is TRBV20-1 and J is TRBJ1-1; D is unresolved. The CDR3 is 11 amino acids. V lost 8 bases and J 1 base, leaving 8 bases between the germline ends. CDR1 is DFQATT and CDR2 is SNEGSKA in the germline V gene (reference sequence).

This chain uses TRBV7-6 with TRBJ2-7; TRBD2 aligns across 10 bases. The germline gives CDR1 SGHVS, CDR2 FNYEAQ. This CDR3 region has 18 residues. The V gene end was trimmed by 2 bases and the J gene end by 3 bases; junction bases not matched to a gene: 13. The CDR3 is CASSLRSSGGQSLYEQYF. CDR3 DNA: TGTGCCAGCAGCTTACGTTCTAGCGGGGGTCAGTCCCTCTACGAGCAGTACTTC.

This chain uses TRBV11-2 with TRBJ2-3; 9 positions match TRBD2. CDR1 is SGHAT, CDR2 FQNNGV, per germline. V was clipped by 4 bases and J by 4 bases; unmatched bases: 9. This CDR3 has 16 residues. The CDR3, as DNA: TGTGCCAGCAGCTCTCTAGCGGGATGGGCCGCAGATACGCAGTATTTT. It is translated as CASSSLAGWAADTQYF.

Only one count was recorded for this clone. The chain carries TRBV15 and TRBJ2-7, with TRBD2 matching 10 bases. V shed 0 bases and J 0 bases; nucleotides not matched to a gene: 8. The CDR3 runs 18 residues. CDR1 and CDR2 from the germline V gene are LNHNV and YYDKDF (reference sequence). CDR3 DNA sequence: TGTGCCACCAGCAGAGATACAACTAGCGGGGACTTCTCCTACGAGCAGTACTTC. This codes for CATSRDTTSGDFSYEQYF.

CDR3 in amino acids: CASSQEAGDGYTF. The CDR3 region has the DNA TGCGCCAGCAGCCAAGAGGCAGGGGATGGCTACACCTTC. This chain uses TRBV4-3 with TRBJ1-2; D perhaps matches TRBD1 (6 bases). This CDR3 spans 13 amino acids. Germline CDR1 is LGHNA and CDR2 is YSLEER. The V and J ends lost 0 bases and 6 bases respectively, with 8 bases between them.

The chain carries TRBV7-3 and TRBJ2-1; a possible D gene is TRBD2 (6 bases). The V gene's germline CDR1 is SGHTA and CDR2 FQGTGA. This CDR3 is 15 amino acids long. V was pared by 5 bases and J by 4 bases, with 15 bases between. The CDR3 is CASSASGTGYNEQFF. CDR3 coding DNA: TGTGCCAGCAGCGCCTCCGGGACTGGTTACAATGAGCAGTTCTTC.

The CDR3 DNA is TGTGCCAGCAGCGGACTGGACAGGGAGTCTAGGGCTTTCTTT. Protein product: CASSGLDRESRAFF. This sequence joins TRBV6-1 and TRBJ1-1; TRBD1 agrees at 8 bases. The CDR3 sequence is 14 residues long. Trimming took 6 bases from V and 11 from J; bases not matched to a gene: 14. CDR1 MNHNS and CDR2 SASEGT come from the germline V gene.

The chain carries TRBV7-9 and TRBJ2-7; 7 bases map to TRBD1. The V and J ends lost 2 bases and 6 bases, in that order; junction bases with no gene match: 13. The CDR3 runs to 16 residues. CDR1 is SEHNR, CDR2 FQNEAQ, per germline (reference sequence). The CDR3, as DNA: TGTGCCAGCAGCTTAAGAGGGGACAGTGGAGTCGCCGAGCAGTACTTC. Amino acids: CASSLRGDSGVAEQYF.

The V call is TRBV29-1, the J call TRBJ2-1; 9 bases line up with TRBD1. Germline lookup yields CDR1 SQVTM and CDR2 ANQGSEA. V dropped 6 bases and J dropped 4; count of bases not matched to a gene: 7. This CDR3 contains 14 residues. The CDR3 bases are TGCAGCGTCCAAGTGGACAGGGGTTACAATGAGCAGTTCTTC. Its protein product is CSVQVDRGYNEQFF.

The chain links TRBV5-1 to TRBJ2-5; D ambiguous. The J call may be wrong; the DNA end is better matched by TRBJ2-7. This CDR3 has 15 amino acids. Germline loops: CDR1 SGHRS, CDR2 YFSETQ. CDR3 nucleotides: TGCGCCAGCAGCTTGGAGCCAGATAGCTCCTACGAGCAGTACTTC. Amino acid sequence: CASSLEPDSSYEQYF.